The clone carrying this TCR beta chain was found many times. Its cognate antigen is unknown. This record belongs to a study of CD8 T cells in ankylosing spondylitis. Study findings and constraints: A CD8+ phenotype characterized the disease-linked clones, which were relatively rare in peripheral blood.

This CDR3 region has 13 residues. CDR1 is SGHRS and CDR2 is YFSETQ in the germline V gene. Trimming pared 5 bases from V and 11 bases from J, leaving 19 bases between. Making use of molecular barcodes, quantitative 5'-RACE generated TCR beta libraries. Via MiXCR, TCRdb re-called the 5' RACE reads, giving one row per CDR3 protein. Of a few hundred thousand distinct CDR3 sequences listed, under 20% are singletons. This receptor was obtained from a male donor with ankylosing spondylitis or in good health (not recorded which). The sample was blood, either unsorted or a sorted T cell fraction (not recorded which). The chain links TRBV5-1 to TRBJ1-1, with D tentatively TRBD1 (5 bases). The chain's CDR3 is CASRGGRQAGAFF. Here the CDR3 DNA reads TGCGCCAGCAGGGGGGGAAGGCAGGCAGGGGCTTTCTTT.